This T cell receptor beta chain was captured in a study of cytomegalovirus exposure and HLA in healthy donors. General study points: The investigators catalogued 150 to 200 TCR beta chains as cytomegalovirus-associated. Reports showed the classifier diagnosing cytomegalovirus status with high specificity and sensitivity.

Trimming removed 4 bases from V and 0 bases from J; junction bases left unmatched: 3. Germline values: CDR1 SGHNT, CDR2 YYREEE (reference sequence). The CDR3 contains 14 residues. Of note for this clone: Its specificity is unknown.

This table comes from immunoSEQ multiplex PCR, and its TCRdb copy is limited to in-frame clones, with some not included. The table includes some 120,000 clones, approximately 94% detected once. Input material: PBMCs. This sequence originates from a woman aged 18-30 years in good health and CMV-seronegative. This chain joins TRBV5-4 and TRBJ1-2, with 7 bases aligning to TRBD1. CDR3 loop: CASSGDSSNYGYTF. The CDR3 coding sequence is TGTGCCAGCAGCGGGGACAGTTCTAACTATGGCTACACCTTC.